The 8 T cell receptor beta chains given below trace back to one sample, sequenced in a study of OX40 agonist ivuxolimab in advanced cancers. TCRdb's copy holds only in-frame clones and misses some; the assay was immunoSEQ multiplex PCR. The sample yields some 50,000 clones, approximately 86% seen once. The sequenced sample was CD4+ or CD8+ T cells sorted from blood, obtained in a trial of the OX40 agonist ivuxolimab. The origin of the receptors is an adult with an advanced solid tumor such as melanoma, head and neck, liver or kidney cancer.

The chain carries TRBV6-1 and TRBJ1-5, with D possibly being TRBD1 (5 bases). The CDR3 is 14 amino acids. Trimming stripped 1 base from V and 4 bases from J, with 8 bases between. Germline assignment: CDR1 MNHNS and CDR2 SASEGT. The CDR3 coding sequence is TGTGCCAGCAGTGAAGGTGCAGGGAATCAGCCCCAGCATTTT. It is translated as CASSEGAGNQPQHF.

This clone was picked up a small number of times. The rearrangement joins TRBV14 to TRBJ2-2; 11 bases are shared with TRBD1. Trimming cost V 0 bases and J 1 base; bases outside gene matches: 13. Germline CDR1 SGHDN, CDR2 FVKESK. There are 21 residues in the CDR3. CDR3 sequence (DNA): TGTGCCAGCAGCCAAGATTGGACGGGGACAGGGGGACCGGTGAACACCGGGGAGCTGTTTTTT. Residues: CASSQDWTGTGGPVNTGELFF.

This chain connects TRBV6-5 to TRBJ1-1, with 7 bases matching TRBD1. J was trimmed by 1 base and V by 3 bases; bases with no gene match: 5. The length of the CDR3 is 15 residues. Germline V gene data show CDR1 as MNHEY and CDR2 as SVGAGI. The CDR3: CASSYQDRANTEAFF. CDR3 coding DNA: TGTGCCAGCAGTTATCAAGACAGGGCGAACACTGAAGCTTTCTTT.

V is TRBV7-9 and J is TRBJ2-7, with TRBD2 identical over 7 bases. Looked up from germline, CDR1 is SEHNR and CDR2 is FQNEAQ (reference sequence). The CDR3 spans 14 residues. J was trimmed by 5 bases and V by 4 bases; bases with no gene match: 8. The CDR3 coding sequence is TGTGCCAGCAGCTCTCAGACTAGCCGTAACGAGCAGTACTTC. Translating gives CASSSQTSRNEQYF. The variable domain in full, with the rest retrieved from reference TRBV7-9 and TRBJ2-7, is DTGVSQNPRHKITKRGQNVTFRCDPISEHNRLYWYRQTLGQGPEFLTYFQNEAQLEKSRLLSDRFSAERPKGSFSTLEIQRTEQGDSAMYLCASSSQTSRNEQYFGPGTRLTVT.

This sequence joins TRBV7-9 and TRBJ1-1; a possible D gene is TRBD1 (5 bases). Trimming took 5 bases from V and 7 from J, leaving 11 bases between them. CDR1 is SEHNR, CDR2 FQNEAQ, per germline (reference sequence). The CDR3 covers 12 residues. CDR3 region: CASSLSRVEAFF. The CDR3 coding sequence is TGTGCCAGCAGCCTAAGCAGGGTTGAAGCTTTCTTT.

A few counts support this clone. The rearrangement links TRBV4-2 to TRBJ1-2, with D possibly matching TRBD1 (5 bases). The CDR3 has 16 amino acids. V was clipped by 0 bases and J by 6 bases, with 17 bases between them. The germline V gene has CDR1 LGHNA and CDR2 YNFKEQ. CDR3 sequence reads: CASSQDLGLRGDGYTF. The CDR3 coding sequence is TGTGCCAGCAGCCAAGATTTGGGGCTCCGGGGGGATGGCTACACCTTC.

The rearrangement links TRBV14 to TRBJ2-3; D remains unclear. V was pared by 4 bases and J by 4 bases, with 6 bases between. The CDR3 has 12 residues. CDR1 SGHDN and CDR2 FVKESK come from the germline V gene. CDR3 coding DNA: TGTGCCAGCAGCCTCATATCAGATACGCAGTATTTT. Translation: CASSLISDTQYF.

The V gene is TRBV6-6, the J gene TRBJ2-7; no reliable D call. V was trimmed by 1 base and J by 5 bases, leaving 0 bases between them. The CDR3 contains 10 residues. Germline values: CDR1 MNHNY, CDR2 SVGAGI (reference sequence). CDR3 region: CASSYYEQYF. CDR3 sequence (DNA): TGTGCCAGCAGTTACTACGAGCAGTACTTC.